These 32 T cell receptor beta chains were sequenced from one sample in a study of CD8 T cells in Susac syndrome. With random hexamers, reverse transcription was performed on roughly 0.5 to 1 ug of RNA. TCRdb redid the calling of the immunoSEQ multiplex PCR reads with MiXCR, one entry per CDR3 protein. Of about 60,000 distinct CDR3 sequences listed, about 92% were seen once; the top ten hold roughly 0.19%. Sequencing used CD8+ T cells from PBMCs. These receptors all come from a human donor in good health.

The CDR3: CASSPGTPLEQYF. In nucleotides, the CDR3 is TGTGCCAGCAGTCCCGGGACACCTCTCGAGCAGTACTTC. The chain carries TRBV27 and TRBJ2-7, with a possible D match to TRBD1 (6 bases). The CDR3 is 13 amino acids. Trimming shortened V by 5 bases and J by 6 bases, and 14 bases separated the two germline ends. Germline V gene sequence: CDR1 MNHEY, CDR2 SMNVEV (reference sequence).

The V and J genes are TRBV5-1 and TRBJ2-3, with 9 bases fitting TRBD1. V shed 0 bases, J shed 2 bases, and the junction held 4 bases outside the gene matches. Germline lookup yields CDR1 SGHRS and CDR2 YFSETQ. This CDR3 has 16 residues. This CDR3 reads CASSLVGQGNTDTQYF. The DNA of the CDR3 is TGCGCCAGCAGCTTGGTGGGACAGGGCAACACAGATACGCAGTATTTT.

The V gene is TRBV12-5, the J gene TRBJ1-2, with D tentatively TRBD1 (5 bases). Trimming removed 3 bases from V and 6 bases from J, with 23 bases in between. CDR1 is LGHNT and CDR2 is FRNRAP in the germline V gene. This CDR3 is 17 amino acids long. CDR3 sequence reads: CASGFISRDSKGDGYTF. In DNA form, the CDR3 reads TGTGCTAGTGGTTTCATTTCCCGGGACTCCAAAGGGGATGGCTACACCTTC.

This chain connects TRBV20-1 to TRBJ2-7, with D possibly TRBD1 on 6 matching bases. Germline CDR1 DFQATT, CDR2 SNEGSKA (reference sequence). The CDR3 is 16 amino acids. V lost 0 bases and J lost 2, with 17 bases in between. CDR3 residues: CSARDIQGRDTYEQYF. The CDR3 DNA sequence: TGCAGTGCTAGAGACATACAGGGAAGGGATACCTACGAGCAGTACTTC.

V is TRBV11-1 and J is TRBJ2-7, with D possibly called TRBD1 or TRBD2 (5 bases each). The CDR3 is made up of 14 amino acids. V lost 3 bases and J 6 bases, leaving 15 bases between the germline ends. CDR1 is SGHAT and CDR2 is FQDESV in the germline V gene (reference sequence). The DNA for the CDR3 is TGTGCCAGCAGCTTGACCGGGACCCCCGGCGAGCAGTACTTC. Translated, it gives CASSLTGTPGEQYF.

V and J are TRBV7-9 and TRBJ2-6; the D gene is possibly TRBD1 (5 bases). Germline V gives CDR1 SEHNR, CDR2 FQNEAQ (reference sequence). With 6 bases removed from V and 2 bases from J, the gap between germline ends came to 23 bases. The CDR3 length is 19 residues. Written as DNA, the CDR3 is TGTGCCAGCAGATTGCTCTTTGGGCAGGGAACTGCTGGGGCCAACGTCCTGACTTTC. This codes for CASRLLFGQGTAGANVLTF.

J is TRBJ1-5 and V is TRBV3-1; maybe TRBD1 (5 bases). This CDR3 region has 15 residues. Per germline, CDR1 LGHDT and CDR2 YNNKEL (reference sequence). The germline V and J ends were trimmed by 1 base and 11 bases, with 18 bases remaining between them. The CDR3 nucleotides read TGTGCCAGCAGCCAAGGTTTTGAGGGACTCGGGGCCCAGCATTTT. Amino acid sequence: CASSQGFEGLGAQHF.

The chain uses TRBV3-1 and TRBJ2-1; possibly TRBD1 or TRBD2 for D (6 bases each). CDR3 size: 17 residues. Trimming took 0 bases from V and 2 from J, leaving 14 bases between them. From germline, CDR1 is LGHDT and CDR2 YNNKEL (reference sequence). The CDR3 nucleotides are TGTGCCAGCAGCCAAGATCCGGAGGGGGGAACCTACAATGAGCAGTTCTTC. Translated: CASSQDPEGGTYNEQFF.

The genes are TRBV4-3 and TRBJ2-2; D gene uncertain. Germline assignment: CDR1 LGHNA and CDR2 YSLEER. CDR3 length equals 17 residues. The germline V and J ends were trimmed by 1 base and 8 bases, with 20 bases remaining between them. The CDR3 loop reads CASSQVLLFSEPGELFF. Here the CDR3 DNA reads TGCGCCAGCAGCCAAGTGCTCCTTTTTTCGGAGCCGGGGGAGCTGTTTTTT.

The chain recombines TRBV6-6 with TRBJ1-1, with a tentative D call TRBD1 (5 bases). V gave up 2 bases and J gave up 4 bases, with 11 bases separating them. The CDR3 covers 14 residues. In germline, CDR1 is MNHNY, CDR2 SVGAGI (reference sequence). The CDR3 DNA is TGTGCCAGCAGTTACCGCCGGGACCTCACTGAAGCTTTCTTT. Its translation is CASSYRRDLTEAFF.

This clonotype was observed once. V and J are TRBV6-6 and TRBJ2-7, with unresolved D. This CDR3 contains 12 residues. Trimming removed 2 bases at V and 2 bases at J, with 4 bases between. Germline values: CDR1 MNHNY, CDR2 SVGAGI (reference sequence). The CDR3 reads CASSYGPYEQYF. The CDR3 coding sequence is TGTGCCAGCAGTTACGGCCCCTACGAGCAGTACTTC.

The gene calls are TRBV7-2 and TRBJ2-5, with 10 bases matching TRBD1. The V gene end was trimmed by 5 bases and the J gene end by 6 bases; junction bases not matched to a gene: 6. Germline CDR1 SGHTA, CDR2 FQGNSA. The CDR3 runs 14 residues. CDR3 coding DNA: TGTGCCAGCAGCCCCTGGGACAGGGGAAAGACCCAGTACTTC. Its translation is CASSPWDRGKTQYF.

The V and J genes are TRBV7-3 and TRBJ2-3, with 10 bases that match TRBD2. The germline gives CDR1 SGHTA, CDR2 FQGTGA. Trimming removed 5 bases from V and 5 bases from J; junction bases left unmatched: 7. This CDR3 has 15 amino acids. CDR3 DNA: TGTGCCAGCAGCCTAAGCGGGGGGGCCTTAGATACGCAGTATTTT. Its translation: CASSLSGGALDTQYF.

The chain combines TRBV7-8 with TRBJ2-4, with D unresolved. Germline lookup yields CDR1 SGHVS and CDR2 FQNEAQ. CDR3 length: 14 amino acids. Trimming took 6 bases from V and 0 from J, leaving 9 bases between them. The CDR3, as DNA: TGTGCCAGCAGTCTATCCGTAGCCAAAAACATTCAGTACTTC. This codes for CASSLSVAKNIQYF. The variable domain in full, completed from reference TRBV7-8 and TRBJ2-4, reads GAGVSQSPRYKVAKRGQDVALRCDPISGHVSLFWYQQALGQGPEFLTYFQNEAQLDKSGLPSDRFFAERPEGSVSTLKIQRTQQEDSAVYLCASSLSVAKNIQYFGAGTRLSVL.

The V call is TRBV6-6, the J call TRBJ2-7; D remains unclear. Germline V gives CDR1 MNHNY, CDR2 SVGAGI (reference sequence). The CDR3 is made up of 15 amino acids. Trimming removed 0 bases from V and 3 bases from J, with 12 bases in between. As DNA, the CDR3 is TGTGCCAGCAGTTACTCTAGTGAGGAGAGCTACGAGCAGTACTTC. This sequence encodes CASSYSSEESYEQYF.

This chain uses TRBV25-1 with TRBJ1-1, with D maybe TRBD1 (6 bases). Trimming stripped 5 bases from V and 1 base from J, with 20 bases between. The CDR3 sequence is 17 residues long. CDR1 is MGHDK, CDR2 SYGVNS, per germline. The CDR3 bases are TGTGCCAGCAGTCCTGTCGTCGGGGGGGGCGAGAACACTGAAGCTTTCTTT. Its protein product is CASSPVVGGGENTEAFF.

J is TRBJ2-3 and V is TRBV7-2; 8 nucleotides align to TRBD1. Germline V gene sequence: CDR1 SGHTA, CDR2 FQGNSA. The V segment lost 5 bases and the J segment 4 bases; nucleotides outside the gene matches: 17. CDR3 size: 18 residues. CDR3 region: CASSLDRAPVEYSDTQYF. Here the CDR3 DNA reads TGTGCCAGCAGCCTGGACAGGGCGCCCGTTGAATATTCAGATACGCAGTATTTT.

This rearrangement joins TRBV11-1 to TRBJ2-4; D gene unclear. CDR3 length equals 17 residues. Trimming shortened V by 1 base and J by 0 bases, and 13 bases separated the two germline ends. Germline V CDR1 and CDR2: SGHAT, FQDESV (reference sequence). The CDR3 sequence: CASSLGHESIAKNIQYF. Here the CDR3 DNA reads TGTGCCAGCAGCTTAGGTCACGAGTCCATAGCCAAAAACATTCAGTACTTC. The entire variable domain, with the rest obtained from reference TRBV11-1 and TRBJ2-4, is as follows: EAEVAQSPRYKITEKSQAVAFWCDPISGHATLYWYRQILGQGPELLVQFQDESVVDDSQLPKDRFSAERLKGVDSTLKIQPAELGDSAMYLCASSLGHESIAKNIQYFGAGTRLSVL.

The chain links TRBV7-9 to TRBJ1-4; no clear D gene. Germline V lookup: CDR1 SEHNR, CDR2 FQNEAQ (reference sequence). Trimming removed 7 bases at V and 0 bases at J, with 12 bases between. The CDR3 is 15 amino acids. Written as DNA, the CDR3 is TGTGCCAGCATCCCAGATACAGCAACTAATGAAAAACTGTTTTTT. This gives the protein CASIPDTATNEKLFF.

The rearrangement links TRBV6-5 to TRBJ2-6; D not resolved. Germline CDR1 MNHEY, CDR2 SVGAGI. With 6 bases removed from V and 0 bases from J, the gap between germline ends came to 12 bases. The CDR3 spans 16 residues. The CDR3 loop is CASRYSPYSGANVLTF. Written as DNA, the CDR3 is TGTGCCAGCAGATATAGCCCCTACTCTGGGGCCAACGTCCTGACTTTC.

This clonotype was seen just once. This chain uses TRBV28 with TRBJ2-1; TRBD1 matches 8 bases. The CDR3 spans 14 residues. Per the germline V gene, CDR1 is MDHEN and CDR2 is SYDVKM. V was pared by 3 bases and J by 7 bases, with 5 bases of the junction left unmatched. Here the CDR3 DNA reads TGTGCCAGCAGTTTGGGGACAGGATTTAATGAGCAGTTCTTC. Protein: CASSLGTGFNEQFF.

CDR3 DNA sequence: TGTGCCAGCAGCCAAGAAAAGGCGCTAGCCAATGAATATCGGGAGACCCAGTACTTC. This gives the protein CASSQEKALANEYRETQYF. V and J are TRBV3-1 and TRBJ2-5, with D possibly being TRBD2 (5 bases). CDR1 is LGHDT, CDR2 YNNKEL, per germline (reference sequence). The CDR3 length is 19 residues. V gave up 0 bases and J gave up 5 bases, with 25 bases separating them.

This clonotype is a singleton in its sample. V usage is TRBV7-9 and J usage is TRBJ1-4, with D unresolved. Trimming cost V 1 base and J 5 bases, with 5 bases left between them. Germline V gene lookup returns CDR1 SEHNR and CDR2 FQNEAQ (reference sequence). CDR3 length equals 13 residues. The CDR3 is CASSLGENEKLFF. The CDR3 bases are TGTGCCAGCAGCTTAGGAGAGAATGAAAAACTGTTTTTT.

This clonotype was counted a few times. The genes are TRBV4-2 and TRBJ1-2; 9 nucleotides line up with TRBD1. Germline CDR1 and CDR2: LGHNA and YNFKEQ. The V and J ends lost 4 bases and 4 bases, in that order; junction bases with no gene match: 7. This CDR3 has 15 amino acids. CDR3 sequence: CASSPNRGPGYGYTF. CDR3 bases: TGTGCCAGCAGCCCAAACAGGGGGCCAGGCTATGGCTACACCTTC.

The V call is TRBV15, the J call TRBJ2-7; D call uncertain. Germline assignment: CDR1 LNHNV and CDR2 YYDKDF (reference sequence). The CDR3 spans 14 residues. V lost 2 bases, J lost 1 base, and 9 bases lay in between. The CDR3 loop is CATSRLDLSYEQYF. CDR3 DNA: TGTGCCACCAGCAGATTAGACCTATCCTACGAGCAGTACTTC.

The V gene is TRBV28, the J gene TRBJ2-2, with D tentatively TRBD2 (5 bases). V lost 2 bases to trimming and J lost 2 bases, with 9 bases between them. There are 15 residues in the CDR3. Germline V CDR1 and CDR2: MDHEN, SYDVKM. The CDR3, as DNA: TGTGCCAGCAGTTTACTGGGAGACAACACCGGGGAGCTGTTTTTT. It translates to CASSLLGDNTGELFF.

This chain connects TRBV15 to TRBJ2-2, with 7 bases aligning to TRBD2. The germline gives CDR1 LNHNV, CDR2 YYDKDF (reference sequence). The CDR3 contains 15 residues. V was pared by 5 bases and J by 4 bases, with 7 bases of the junction left unmatched. This chain's CDR3 is CATSSGLSSTGELFF. DNA of the CDR3: TGTGCCACCAGCTCGGGACTAAGTAGCACCGGGGAGCTGTTTTTT.

CDR3 sequence (DNA): TGCGCCAGCAGCTTGGCAAGTGGGACCGTACTTGAAGCTTTCTTT. This translates into CASSLASGTVLEAFF. The J gene is TRBJ1-1, the V gene TRBV5-1, with D maybe TRBD1 (5 bases). CDR3 size: 15 residues. Trimming cost V 0 bases and J 7 bases, with 16 bases left between them. Germline V gene sequence: CDR1 SGHRS, CDR2 YFSETQ.

This clonotype was detected once. V usage is TRBV4-3 and J usage is TRBJ2-2, with 7 bases that match TRBD1. The CDR3 length is 16 residues. Germline lookup yields CDR1 LGHNA and CDR2 YSLEER. With 2 bases clipped from V and 3 bases from J, the junction kept 6 bases outside the gene matches. The CDR3 sequence is CASSQRQGVYTGELFF. The CDR3 DNA reads as TGCGCCAGCAGCCAACGACAGGGAGTTTACACCGGGGAGCTGTTTTTT.

V is TRBV4-1 and J is TRBJ2-3, with unresolved D. Germline lookup yields CDR1 MGHRA and CDR2 YSYEKL. Trimming pared 5 bases from V and 2 bases from J, leaving 5 bases between. This CDR3 has 12 amino acids. The DNA for the CDR3 is TGCGCCAGCAGCATCCCCACAGATACGCAGTATTTT. Protein: CASSIPTDTQYF.

The J gene is TRBJ1-5, the V gene TRBV28, with TRBD1 matching 7 bases. The V gene's germline CDR1 is MDHEN and CDR2 SYDVKM. The CDR3 has 14 amino acids. V trimming: 5 bases; J trimming: 5 bases; junction bases outside the gene matches: 6. The CDR3 loop reads CASSPDREDQPQHF. Here the CDR3 DNA reads TGTGCCAGCAGTCCCGACAGGGAGGATCAGCCCCAGCATTTT.

This clonotype has a single count. The rearrangement links TRBV19 to TRBJ1-5; perhaps TRBD1 as D (5 bases). The V gene's germline CDR1 is LNHDA and CDR2 SQIVND (reference sequence). The length of the CDR3 is 16 residues. Trimming removed 0 bases at V and 2 bases at J, with 11 bases between. The CDR3 region has the DNA TGTGCCAGTAGTATAGATGAGGACACTGGCAATCAGCCCCAGCATTTT. It is translated as CASSIDEDTGNQPQHF.